These 19 T cell receptor beta chains were sequenced from one sample in a study of T cells in Graves' hyperthyroidism and ophthalmopathy. Amplified regions were TCR beta CDR3 sequences from RNA transcripts. The TCR CDR3 first-round RT-PCR relied on the HTBI primer set. TCRdb recomputed calls from the multiplex PCR reads with MiXCR, one row per CDR3 protein. The sample has around 600,000 distinct CDR3 sequences, approximately 15% seen once; the top ten hold under 15%. Sequencing was carried out using blood. These receptors all stem from a woman in her forties or fifties with Graves' ophthalmopathy.

This clonotype was observed many times. The rearrangement links TRBV28 to TRBJ1-2; perhaps TRBD1 as D (6 bases). The germline V gene has CDR1 MDHEN and CDR2 SYDVKM. V lost 2 bases to trimming and J lost 0 bases, with 10 bases between them. This CDR3 spans 15 amino acids. CDR3 residues: CASSLGQLANYGYTF. The CDR3 DNA sequence: TGTGCCAGCAGTTTAGGACAGCTTGCTAACTATGGCTACACCTTC.

This clonotype appeared a few times. Since a much larger clone is just one base distant, this may be a read error. The rearrangement links TRBV6-1 to TRBJ1-4, with TRBD1 matching 7 bases. Germline V gene lookup returns CDR1 MNHNS and CDR2 SASEGT. The CDR3 length is 13 residues. V lost 3 bases and J lost 5; bases outside the gene matches: 0. The DNA of the CDR3 is TGTGCCAGCAGTGAGGACAGGAATGAAAAACTGTTTTTT. Its translation: CASSEDRNEKLFF.

This chain joins TRBV12-3 or TRBV12-4 and TRBJ2-7, with 9 bases matching TRBD1. The trim removed 8 bases at V and 7 bases at J, leaving 12 bases unmatched. The CDR3 sequence is 14 residues long. The CDR3 loop is CASRQGVTTGEQYF. CDR3 DNA sequence: TGTGCCAGCCGACAGGGGGTAACTACGGGGGAGCAGTACTTC.

This clonotype occurred many times. The chain employs TRBV3-1 and TRBJ2-7; a weak D match, TRBD1 (5 bases). Germline V gene lookup returns CDR1 LGHDT and CDR2 YNNKEL (reference sequence). The V gene lost 1 base and the J gene lost 4 bases, with 14 bases spanning the gap. CDR3 length: 15 amino acids. CDR3 sequence reads: CASSQALIGAYEQYF. Written as DNA, the CDR3 is TGTGCCAGCAGCCAAGCCCTCATTGGGGCATACGAGCAGTACTTC.

The chain is built from TRBV7-9 and TRBJ2-1; D is undetermined. The CDR3 sequence is 15 residues long. Trimming left V 7 bases short and J 0 bases short, with 13 bases between. Germline V gene lookup returns CDR1 SEHNR and CDR2 FQNEAQ (reference sequence). CDR3 coding DNA: TGTGCCAGCACCTGGGGTGACATCTCCTACAATGAGCAGTTCTTC. It yields the protein CASTWGDISYNEQFF.

There are many counts of this clonotype. The rearrangement links TRBV7-2 to TRBJ2-7; TRBD2 aligns across 8 bases. The V gene's germline CDR1 is SGHTA and CDR2 FQGNSA. The CDR3 runs 16 residues. The ends lost 5 bases at V and 0 bases at J; junction bases unmatched: 9. The CDR3 DNA sequence: TGTGCCAGCAGCATTATCCTAGCGGGTAGCTCCTACGAGCAGTACTTC. Translating it yields CASSIILAGSSYEQYF.

The sample holds many counts of this clonotype. The chain joins TRBV18 to TRBJ2-5; D gene unclear. The CDR3 has 17 amino acids. Per the germline V gene, CDR1 is KGHSH and CDR2 is LQKENI. V gave up 0 bases and J gave up 5 bases, with 19 bases separating them. This CDR3 is CASSPPSEARSDETQYF. The CDR3 DNA follows: TGTGCCAGCTCACCACCGTCGGAAGCTAGGAGTGACGAGACCCAGTACTTC. Full variable domain (outside the CDR3, taken from reference TRBV18 and TRBJ2-5): NAGVMQNPRHLVRRRGQEARLRCSPMKGHSHVYWYRQLPEEGLKFMVYLQKENIIDESGMPKERFSAEFPKEGPSILRIQQVVRGDSAAYFCASSPPSEARSDETQYFGPGTRLLVL.

This clonotype showed up many times. The J gene is TRBJ2-1, the V gene TRBV20-1; D uncertain. Trimming took 3 bases from V and 5 from J, leaving 8 bases between them. CDR1 is DFQATT and CDR2 is SNEGSKA in the germline V gene (reference sequence). The CDR3 runs to 12 residues. The CDR3 nucleotides are TGCAGTGCTAGTAGACCAAACAATGAGCAGTTCTTC. It translates to CSASRPNNEQFF.

The V gene is TRBV12-3 or TRBV12-4, the J gene TRBJ2-3; 9 positions match TRBD2. With V trimmed by 5 bases and J by 7 bases, 13 bases remained unmatched. The CDR3 totals 16 residues. The CDR3 sequence: CASSHTLGTSIHTQYF. CDR3 coding DNA: TGTGCCAGCAGTCACACCCTCGGGACTAGCATACATACGCAGTATTTT.

For the CDR3, the DNA is TGTGCCAGCAGTCAGAGTTTCGCCTACACCGGGGAGCTGTTTTTT. Protein product: CASSQSFAYTGELFF. The rearrangement joins TRBV12-3 or TRBV12-4 to TRBJ2-2; D not certain. Trimming left V 5 bases short and J 3 bases short, with 13 bases between. This CDR3 has 15 residues.

The table lists this clonotype with many counts. The rearrangement links TRBV6-1 to TRBJ1-1; D perhaps matches TRBD1 (6 bases). V lost 1 base and J lost 0, with 9 bases in between. This CDR3 contains 15 residues. The germline CDR1 and CDR2 sequences are MNHNS and SASEGT. CDR3 in amino acids: CASSEGTDMNTEAFF. CDR3 nucleotides: TGTGCCAGCAGTGAAGGGACAGATATGAACACTGAAGCTTTCTTT.

This clonotype was recorded at least ten times. The chain combines TRBV7-8 with TRBJ2-1; TRBD2 matches at 9 bases. The length of the CDR3 is 17 residues. V shed 2 bases, J shed 7 bases, and the junction held 12 bases outside the gene matches. Per germline, CDR1 SGHVS and CDR2 FQNEAQ. The CDR3 reads CASSLRSAGGPGNEQFF. The CDR3 DNA sequence: TGTGCCAGCAGCTTAAGGTCCGCGGGAGGGCCAGGGAATGAGCAGTTCTTC.

This chain connects TRBV28 to TRBJ1-2; TRBD1 agrees at 8 bases. The CDR3 is 15 amino acids. Looked up from germline, CDR1 is MDHEN and CDR2 is SYDVKM. Germline trimming cut 4 bases from V and 4 bases from J; bases unmatched to any gene: 8. The CDR3 coding sequence is TGTGCCAGCAGTTCAAGGACAGGGTCTATCTATGGCTACACCTTC. This translates into CASSSRTGSIYGYTF.

The chain links TRBV15 to TRBJ2-5; D remains ambiguous. CDR3 length: 12 amino acids. Germline values: CDR1 LNHNV, CDR2 YYDKDF (reference sequence). Trimming left V 6 bases short and J 5 bases short, with 10 bases between. Here the CDR3 DNA reads TGTGCCACCAGGCTAGTGGGGGAGACCCAGTACTTC. Protein sequence: CATRLVGETQYF.

This clonotype was recorded many times. The chain is built from TRBV3-1 and TRBJ2-2; D not resolved. CDR3 size: 15 residues. The V end lost 4 bases, the J end lost 4 bases, and 13 bases lay between the germline ends. Per germline, CDR1 LGHDT and CDR2 YNNKEL (reference sequence). The CDR3 protein is CASSLAISGTGELFF. The CDR3 DNA reads TGTGCCAGCAGCCTCGCAATTAGTGGCACCGGGGAGCTGTTTTTT.

The table lists this clonotype with many counts. The V call is TRBV20-1, the J call TRBJ2-1, with TRBD2 matching 11 bases. From germline, CDR1 is DFQATT and CDR2 SNEGSKA (reference sequence). The V segment lost 5 bases and the J segment 10 bases; nucleotides outside the gene matches: 7. The CDR3 covers 13 residues. CDR3 DNA: TGCAGTGCTTTAGCGGGAGGGCGAGGGGAGCAGTTCTTC. Its translation is CSALAGGRGEQFF.

This clonotype was seen at least ten times. The chain uses TRBV7-3 and TRBJ2-7; TRBD1 matches at 9 bases. Germline V gives CDR1 SGHTA, CDR2 FQGTGA. The CDR3 runs 14 residues. Trimming cost V 5 bases and J 5 bases; bases outside gene matches: 7. Here the CDR3 DNA reads TGTGCCAGCAGCCACACAGGGGGCGTCGACGAGCAGTACTTC. Translated: CASSHTGGVDEQYF. Combining the CDR3 with reference TRBV7-3 and TRBJ2-7 gives the whole variable domain GAGVSQTPSNKVTEKGKYVELRCDPISGHTALYWYRQSLGQGPEFLIYFQGTGAADDSGLPNDRFFAVRPEGSVSTLKIQRTERGDSAVYLCASSHTGGVDEQYFGPGTRLTVT.

This clonotype was picked up many times. Relative to the germline gene, one junction end is altered; a read error may explain this. This chain links TRBV28 with TRBJ2-7; 8 bases are shared with TRBD2. The CDR3 runs to 13 residues. Germline CDR1 is MDHEN and CDR2 is SYDVKM. The CDR3, as DNA: TGTGCCAGCACGAGCGGGAGCTCCTTCGAGCAGTACTTC. Residues: CASTSGSSFEQYF.

In its sample, this clonotype was seen a few times. The gene calls are TRBV29-1 and TRBJ1-2; D is undetermined. Germline CDR1 reads SQVTM; CDR2 reads ANQGSEA. CDR3 size: 11 residues. Trimming removed 3 bases from V and 5 bases from J, with 7 bases in between. The CDR3 loop is CSVEIGYGYTF. DNA for the CDR3: TGCAGCGTTGAGATTGGGTATGGCTACACCTTC.